This T cell receptor (beta chain) was documented in a study of control samples from healthy donors and cancer patients. Measured with immunoSEQ multiplex PCR; TCRdb has only the in-frame clones, and not every one. The repertoire holds about 130,000 clones, with approximately 92% as singletons. The CDR3 consists of 16 residues. Germline CDR1 reads SGHVS; CDR2 reads FNYEAQ. V was pared by 1 base and J by 0 bases, with 12 bases between. The sequence was obtained from a man older than 75 with head and neck cancer. The sequencing input was PBMCs. This chain connects TRBV7-6 to TRBJ1-1; D is ambiguous. The CDR3 nucleotides are TGTGCCAGCAGCTTAGATCCCGGCCGTTTGAACACTGAAGCTTTCTTT. Its translation: CASSLDPGRLNTEAFF.